These 8 T cell receptor beta chains came from one sample sequenced in a study of technical replicates of blood from four donors listed by TCRdb under 2017. The library was obtained by the immunoSEQ multiplex PCR assay. The clones in this table, taken by TCRdb from immuneACCESS, are in-frame only. Not every clone is retained; where verified, under half of the shortfall comes from an unresolved V gene, and the cause of the rest is unknown. For this sample there are about 100,000 clones; approximately 95% appear just once. Of the sample, under 0.35% falls within the top ten clones. The sample was T cells isolated from PBMCs. All receptors come from a human donor in good health.

The V gene is TRBV6-1, the J gene TRBJ2-7; a possible D gene is TRBD2 (6 bases). Germline V gene sequence: CDR1 MNHNS, CDR2 SASEGT. V was trimmed by 4 bases and J by 7 bases, leaving 20 bases between them. The CDR3 is made up of 15 amino acids. CDR3 protein: CASSGERAALGEQYF. CDR3 nucleotide sequence: TGTGCCAGCAGTGGGGAGCGGGCGGCGTTGGGGGAGCAGTACTTC.

The gene calls are TRBV7-2 and TRBJ1-2; TRBD1 aligns across 8 bases. Germline V CDR1 and CDR2: SGHTA, FQGNSA. The J segment lost 7 bases and the V segment lost 6 bases, leaving 10 bases of the junction unmatched. The CDR3 runs 14 residues. CDR3 protein: CASSPVRDRGGYTF. As DNA, the CDR3 is TGTGCCAGCAGTCCCGTCCGAGACAGGGGTGGCTACACCTTC. The full variable domain, rest sourced from reference TRBV7-2 and TRBJ1-2, is GAGVSQSPSNKVTEKGKDVELRCDPISGHTALYWYRQSLGQGLEFLIYFQGNSAPDKSGLPSDRFSAERTGGSVSTLTIQRTQQEDSAVYLCASSPVRDRGGYTFGSGTRLTVV.

This chain uses TRBV19 with TRBJ2-7, with a tentative D call TRBD2 (6 bases). The CDR3 spans 14 residues. The germline CDR1 and CDR2 sequences are LNHDA and SQIVND (reference sequence). Trimming stripped 5 bases from V and 2 bases from J, with 13 bases between. This CDR3 reads CASSFLGGTYEQYF. The CDR3 DNA reads as TGTGCCAGTAGTTTCCTTGGGGGGACCTACGAGCAGTACTTC.

J is TRBJ2-5 and V is TRBV4-2; TRBD1 matches at 7 bases. This CDR3 spans 14 amino acids. Looked up from germline, CDR1 is LGHNA and CDR2 is YNFKEQ. V was pared by 0 bases and J by 8 bases, with 6 bases of the junction left unmatched. The CDR3 bases are TGTGCCAGCAGCCAAGAGAACAGGGGCAAAACCCAGTACTTC. Protein product: CASSQENRGKTQYF.

This rearrangement joins TRBV6-6 to TRBJ2-2, with D possibly matching TRBD2 (5 bases). Germline V gene sequence: CDR1 MNHNY, CDR2 SVGAGI (reference sequence). V lost 6 bases and J lost 8, with 10 bases in between. This CDR3 is built from 12 residues. CDR3 DNA: TGTGCCAGCAGGTCGGGAACTGGGGAGCTGTTTTTT. Amino acid sequence: CASRSGTGELFF.

This clone was seen just once. This sequence joins TRBV5-4 and TRBJ2-7; 7 positions agree with TRBD1. Unmatched junction bases numbered 7, after V lost 3 bases and J lost 4 bases. CDR1 is SGHNT, CDR2 YYREEE, per germline (reference sequence). The CDR3 covers 14 residues. In DNA, the CDR3 is TGTGCCAGCAGCTACGGGACAGATTCTTACGAGCAGTACTTC. Amino acids: CASSYGTDSYEQYF.

This chain connects TRBV7-2 to TRBJ2-3; no firm D call. The CDR3 spans 14 residues. With 2 bases removed from V and 6 bases from J, the gap between germline ends came to 12 bases. The germline gives CDR1 SGHTA, CDR2 FQGNSA. In nucleotides, the CDR3 is TGTGCCAGCAGCTTAATGGCCGCCTCGGATACGCAGTATTTT. This gives the protein CASSLMAASDTQYF.

The chain employs TRBV5-1 and TRBJ2-5, with 10 nucleotides matching TRBD2. CDR1 SGHRS and CDR2 YFSETQ come from the germline V gene. V dropped 0 bases and J dropped 4; count of bases not matched to a gene: 6. The CDR3 is 16 amino acids. CDR3 coding DNA: TGCGCCAGCAGCTTGGCTGCAGCGGGAGGGCCAGAGACCCAGTACTTC. This encodes CASSLAAAGGPETQYF.